This passage covers 14 T cell receptor beta chains from one sample sequenced in a study of blood T cell repertoires in COVID-19. The repertoire was sequenced with immunoSEQ multiplex PCR; TCRdb's copy has only in-frame clones and lacks some. Counted here are 250,000 or so clones, approximately 85% occurring once; the ten biggest clones make up 2% to 2.5%. The sample taken for sequencing was PBMCs or T cells enriched from blood (not recorded which). These receptors were obtained from a woman between 50 and 59 years old who had recovered from COVID-19.

The chain couples TRBV28 to TRBJ1-1; 7 nucleotides agree with TRBD1. Germline-derived CDR1 and CDR2 are MDHEN and SYDVKM. There are 15 residues in the CDR3. V was pared by 7 bases and J by 4 bases, with 12 bases of the junction left unmatched. The CDR3 is CASIPPRGRSTEAFF. The DNA of the CDR3 is TGTGCCAGCATCCCTCCGAGGGGGCGGTCCACTGAAGCTTTCTTT.

This chain joins TRBV9 and TRBJ1-2; 9 bases fit TRBD1. The CDR3 contains 13 residues. Germline lookup yields CDR1 SGDLS and CDR2 YYNGEE. With V trimmed by 0 bases and J by 8 bases, 2 bases remained unmatched. The CDR3 nucleotides read TGTGCCAGCAGCGTAGTGGGACAGGGCGGCTACACCTTC. As protein: CASSVVGQGGYTF.

The CDR3 is CASSLAATNEKLFF. CDR3 in DNA: TGTGCCAGCAGCCTCGCGGCAACTAATGAAAAACTGTTTTTT. The chain combines TRBV7-2 with TRBJ1-4, with D unclear. CDR3 length equals 14 residues. Germline V gene data show CDR1 as SGHTA and CDR2 as FQGNSA. V was pared by 5 bases and J by 0 bases, with 7 bases between. Full variable domain (missing parts from reference TRBV7-2 and TRBJ1-4): GAGVSQSPSNKVTEKGKDVELRCDPISGHTALYWYRQSLGQGLEFLIYFQGNSAPDKSGLPSDRFSAERTGGSVSTLTIQRTQQEDSAVYLCASSLAATNEKLFFGSGTQLSVL.

This chain joins TRBV4-1 and TRBJ2-7, with 15 bases that match TRBD2. CDR3 length: 15 residues. The germline V gene has CDR1 MGHRA and CDR2 YSYEKL. The trim removed 4 bases at V and 12 bases at J, leaving 10 bases unmatched. The CDR3 DNA reads as TGCGCCAGCAGCCCCTGGACTAGCGGGAGGGCGGGAAGGTACTTC. Its protein is CASSPWTSGRAGRYF.

The chain recombines TRBV25-1 with TRBJ1-2, with 12 bases fitting TRBD1. CDR3 length: 17 residues. Germline CDR1 MGHDK, CDR2 SYGVNS. The ends lost 7 bases at V and 1 base at J; junction bases unmatched: 10. The CDR3 sequence is CASNWGTGGVGNYGYTF. In nucleotides, the CDR3 is TGTGCCAGCAATTGGGGGACAGGGGGCGTCGGTAACTATGGCTACACCTTC.

The gene calls are TRBV4-1 and TRBJ1-2; 10 positions match TRBD1. CDR1 and CDR2 from the germline V gene are MGHRA and YSYEKL. With V trimmed by 8 bases and J by 3 bases, 9 bases remained unmatched. The CDR3 extends over 15 amino acids. CDR3 in DNA: TGCGCCAGCCGCCCGACAGGGGGCTGGGACTATGGCTACACCTTC. This codes for CASRPTGGWDYGYTF.

This clone turned up a few times. This rearrangement joins TRBV11-2 to TRBJ2-3, with 9 nucleotides matching TRBD2. The germline V gene has CDR1 SGHAT and CDR2 FQNNGV. CDR3 length: 18 residues. After removal of 0 bases from V and 5 bases from J, the junction contained 12 bases not matched to a gene. The CDR3 nucleotides read TGTGCCAGCAGCTTAGATCAGTTGCGGGGGGGAATTATAGATACGCAGTATTTT. Its protein is CASSLDQLRGGIIDTQYF. Variable domain in full (rest from reference TRBV11-2 and TRBJ2-3): EAGVAQSPRYKIIEKRQSVAFWCNPISGHATLYWYQQILGQGPKLLIQFQNNGVVDDSQLPKDRFSAERLKGVDSTLKIQPAKLEDSAVYLCASSLDQLRGGIIDTQYFGPGTRLTVL.

This sequence joins TRBV28 and TRBJ1-6; the D gene is possibly TRBD1 (5 bases). CDR1 is MDHEN and CDR2 is SYDVKM in the germline V gene. Trimming removed 7 bases from V and 7 bases from J, with 14 bases in between. The CDR3 covers 14 residues. This CDR3 is CASTLGLRNSPLHF. The CDR3 DNA follows: TGTGCCAGCACTTTGGGGCTTCGCAATTCACCCCTCCACTTT.

The V call is TRBV12-3 or TRBV12-4, the J call TRBJ2-1; 9 bases agree with TRBD1. The V segment lost 8 bases and the J segment 10 bases; nucleotides outside the gene matches: 9. The CDR3 loop spans 13 amino acids. The DNA of the CDR3 is TGTGCCAGCCGAGACAGGGGGGGATCCGAGCAGTTCTTC. Protein product: CASRDRGGSEQFF.

Remarks on this clone: Other nucleotide sequences from this sample produce the same CDR3. The chain joins TRBV4-2 to TRBJ2-5; D not certain. V lost 1 base to trimming and J lost 1 base, with 7 bases between them. The CDR3 is 14 amino acids. Germline V gives CDR1 LGHNA, CDR2 YNFKEQ. As DNA, the CDR3 is TGTGCCAGCAGCCAAGGAAATAGCCAAGAGACCCAGTACTTC. This gives the protein CASSQGNSQETQYF.

Here the CDR3 reads CATSRGQGMTLEYFF. CDR3 bases: TGTGCCACCAGCCGGGGACAGGGGATGACCCTGGAATATTTCTTT. J is TRBJ1-1 and V is TRBV15; 10 bases match TRBD1. The CDR3 covers 15 residues. CDR1 and CDR2 (germline): LNHNV, YYDKDF (reference sequence). Trimming cost V 5 bases and J 13 bases; bases outside gene matches: 16.

The J gene is TRBJ1-3, the V gene TRBV11-2; possible D gene TRBD1, 5 bases. The CDR3 sequence is 15 residues long. The germline V gene has CDR1 SGHAT and CDR2 FQNNGV. V gave up 6 bases and J gave up 2 bases, with 14 bases separating them. For the CDR3, the DNA is TGTGCCAGCAGTCCGCAGGGAGGCGCTGGAAACACCATATATTTT. It specifies CASSPQGGAGNTIYF.

CDR3 sequence reads: CASSSRGSNQPQHF. The CDR3 DNA is TGTGCCAGCAGCTCGAGGGGGAGCAATCAGCCCCAGCATTTT. The rearrangement links TRBV7-2 to TRBJ1-5; TRBD1 might be the D (6 bases). The V gene's germline CDR1 is SGHTA and CDR2 FQGNSA. V was shortened by 4 bases and J by 1 base, with 8 bases between the two germline ends. The CDR3 extends over 14 amino acids.

The rearrangement uses TRBV4-2 and TRBJ2-2, with 9 bases fitting TRBD2. From germline, CDR1 is LGHNA and CDR2 YNFKEQ. V was clipped by 0 bases and J by 4 bases; unmatched bases: 9. The CDR3 is made up of 18 amino acids. CDR3 sequence (DNA): TGTGCCAGCAGCCAAGAAGGCGGGAGGGCCTCGGGCACCGGGGAGCTGTTTTTT. It yields the protein CASSQEGGRASGTGELFF.